This T cell receptor beta chain derives from a study of blood T cell repertoires in COVID-19. The table came from immunoSEQ multiplex PCR; TCRdb's copy has only in-frame clones and leaves some out. The sample contains roughly 84,000 clones, approximately 78% of which appear only once. In this sample, this clone turned up once. Germline V gene sequence: CDR1 MGHRA, CDR2 YSYEKL. This CDR3 region has 16 residues. With V trimmed by 1 base and J by 3 bases, 8 bases remained unmatched. V gene TRBV4-1 combines with J gene TRBJ1-1; 7 bases line up with TRBD1. Sequences were obtained from peripheral blood. The receptor was derived from a man between 60 and 70 years old with COVID-19, enrolled during active disease. The CDR3 DNA sequence: TGCGCCAGCAGCCAAGTCGCCCGCGACAGGGACACTGAAGCTTTCTTT. Residues: CASSQVARDRDTEAFF.